This TCR beta chain was sequenced during a study of blood T cell repertoires in COVID-19. Overall study: The samples span acute and convalescent COVID-19 from the United States, Italy and Spain. The analysed material was cDNA or gDNA that came from T cells, B-cell-depleted T cells, or PBMCs.

The authors' processing: It was from reference gene primer amplification that nucleated cell counts were estimated. Profiling relied on immunoSEQ multiplex PCR, and the TCRdb table lists in-frame clones only, not all of them. Clonal size and the V and J genes are those of that table, whereas D and trimming came from the DNA. Of some 250,000 clones listed, just over 90% were seen once; the top ten hold 2% to 2.5%. In germline, CDR1 is SGHTA, CDR2 FQGNSA. The CDR3 runs 14 residues. V lost 4 bases, J lost 4 bases, and 14 bases lay in between. This clone was seen only once. Participants were aged about 18 to 100 years, lived in under 25 US areas, and enrolled virtually.

V and J are TRBV7-2 and TRBJ2-7, with D possibly matching TRBD1 (5 bases). This clonotype was obtained from a woman aged 40 to 50 with acute COVID-19. Sequenced input: PBMCs or T cells enriched from blood (not recorded which). The CDR3 spells CASSSRWGNYEQYF. The CDR3 coding sequence is TGTGCCAGCAGCTCACGGTGGGGCAATTACGAGCAGTACTTC.